Below, 12 T cell receptor beta chains from the same sample are listed, as sequenced in a study of T cell responses to AZD1222 COVID-19 vaccine. This table comes from immunoSEQ multiplex PCR, and its TCRdb copy is limited to in-frame clones, with some not included. The table lists some 200,000 clones, approximately 93% of them singletons. The material sequenced was peripheral blood, taken 28 days after the second AZD1222 dose. The receptor set was obtained from an adult who received the AZD1222 COVID-19 vaccine.

A single count supports this clone. The chain has TRBV1 and TRBJ2-2; the table's D gene call, TRBD2, was not cross checked with the DNA. TRBV1 is a documented pseudogene. This CDR3 comprises 20 residues. The CDR3 bases are TGCACCAGCAGCCAAGAAGGAAGTCGTCCTAGCGGGATATGTACCGGGGAGCTGTTTTTT. Encoded protein: CTSSQEGSRPSGICTGELFF.

V gene TRBV27 combines with J gene TRBJ2-7; a possible D gene is TRBD1 (5 bases). Germline V CDR1 and CDR2: MNHEY, SMNVEV (reference sequence). Between the trimmed V and J ends, which lost 7 bases and 3 bases, there was a span of 13 bases. The CDR3 has 13 amino acids. The CDR3 spells CASTPSDSYEQYF. DNA of the CDR3: TGTGCCAGCACCCCATCTGACAGCTACGAGCAGTACTTC.

The CDR3 DNA reads as TGTGCCTGGATAGGGGACAGGGGGAGAAGGTCTGACACTGAAGCTTTCTTT. It specifies CAWIGDRGRRSDTEAFF. The J gene is TRBJ1-1, the V gene TRBV30; 11 positions agree with TRBD1. Trimming at V came to 4 bases and at J to 3 bases, leaving 13 bases not matched to a gene. Germline lookup yields CDR1 GTSNPN and CDR2 SVGIG (reference sequence). This CDR3 region has 17 residues.

The gene calls are TRBV9 and TRBJ1-3; 9 bases fit TRBD1. Germline CDR1 SGDLS, CDR2 YYNGEE. With V trimmed by 1 base and J by 4 bases, 15 bases remained unmatched. The CDR3 has 19 residues. CDR3 loop: CASSVFRDRADLAGNTIYF. CDR3 nucleotides: TGTGCCAGCAGCGTATTCCGGGACAGGGCGGACTTGGCGGGAAACACCATATATTTT.

V is TRBV28 and J is TRBJ1-2, with 12 bases matching TRBD1. Germline V lookup: CDR1 MDHEN, CDR2 SYDVKM. The junction had 11 bases not matched to a gene; V was cut back by 5 bases and J by 1 base. The CDR3 is made up of 18 amino acids. The CDR3 here is CASSPPPGQGAGNYGYTF. In DNA form, the CDR3 reads TGTGCCAGCAGTCCCCCGCCGGGACAGGGGGCGGGTAACTATGGCTACACCTTC.

This chain uses TRBV5-5 with TRBJ2-1; D remains unclear. This CDR3 is built from 12 residues. V was trimmed by 0 bases and J by 7 bases, leaving 5 bases between them. The germline gives CDR1 SGHKS, CDR2 YYEKEE (reference sequence). The CDR3 loop is CASSLGRNEQFF. In nucleotides, the CDR3 is TGTGCCAGCAGCTTGGGTCGTAATGAGCAGTTCTTC.

The chain couples TRBV27 to TRBJ1-3, with D uncertain. The V end lost 0 bases, the J end lost 4 bases, and 10 bases lay between the germline ends. This CDR3 is built from 15 residues. Germline values: CDR1 MNHEY, CDR2 SMNVEV (reference sequence). For the CDR3, the DNA is TGTGCCAGCAGTTTATCGAGACAAGGAGGAAACACCATATATTTT. This gives the protein CASSLSRQGGNTIYF.

The rearrangement joins TRBV27 to TRBJ2-4; no reliable D call. This CDR3 region has 13 residues. Trimming stripped 2 bases from V and 8 bases from J, with 10 bases between. The germline V gene has CDR1 MNHEY and CDR2 SMNVEV (reference sequence). The CDR3 here is CASSLQRSHIQYF. DNA for the CDR3: TGTGCCAGCAGTTTACAAAGAAGCCACATTCAGTACTTC.

This clone was picked up one time. The chain employs TRBV6-1 and TRBJ2-1; 7 positions agree with TRBD2. Germline CDR1 reads MNHNS; CDR2 reads SASEGT. Trimming removed 2 bases from V and 4 bases from J; junction bases left unmatched: 11. This CDR3 region has 17 residues. The CDR3 protein is CASSEPIAGASYNEQFF. CDR3 nucleotide sequence: TGTGCCAGCAGTGAACCGATAGCGGGCGCCTCATACAATGAGCAGTTCTTC.

The genes are TRBV4-1 and TRBJ2-7; 7 bases map to TRBD2. The CDR3 is 15 residues long. Unmatched junction bases numbered 10, after V lost 4 bases and J lost 4 bases. Germline CDR1 and CDR2: MGHRA and YSYEKL. The CDR3 loop reads CASSPLGTTRYEQYF. The CDR3 DNA reads as TGCGCCAGCAGCCCGTTGGGGACTACCCGTTACGAGCAGTACTTC.

This sequence joins TRBV18 and TRBJ1-6; D ambiguous. Between the trimmed V and J ends, which lost 4 bases and 12 bases, there was a span of 10 bases. The CDR3 runs 12 residues. Germline lookup yields CDR1 KGHSH and CDR2 LQKENI. The CDR3 reads CASSRDGEPLHF. The CDR3 DNA reads TGTGCCAGCTCACGTGACGGGGAACCCCTCCACTTT.

The rearrangement uses TRBV5-1 and TRBJ2-7, with TRBD2 matching over 7 bases. Germline CDR1 SGHRS, CDR2 YFSETQ. There are 14 residues in the CDR3. The junction had 9 bases not matched to a gene; V was cut back by 4 bases and J by 5 bases. The CDR3 sequence: CASSPGGIGNEQYF. CDR3 DNA: TGCGCCAGCAGCCCGGGGGGAATCGGCAACGAGCAGTACTTC.